The 24 T cell receptor beta chains reported below all come from one sample, sequenced in a study of regulatory T cells in long-lasting Graves disease. Time point defined: persistent/refractory GD, antithyroid drugs over 5 years with positive TRAb. TCR sequences were obtained from RNA taken from PBMCs. TCR beta libraries were built with iRepertoire HTBI primers and Arm-PCR of CDR3 regions. A single record per CDR3 protein comes from TCRdb applying MiXCR to the multiplex PCR reads. This sample carries a few hundred thousand distinct CDR3 sequences, around a fifth of them seen once, and the ten largest clones take approximately 15%. This material consisted of peripheral blood mononuclear cells (PBMCs), taken when the disease was refractory, from a patient treated with antithyroid drugs. All receptors come from a female donor with Graves disease.

J is TRBJ2-4 and V is TRBV20-1, with 10 bases matching TRBD1. V shed 8 bases, J shed 8 bases, and the junction held 12 bases outside the gene matches. This CDR3 comprises 14 residues. CDR1 and CDR2 from the germline V gene are DFQATT and SNEGSKA (reference sequence). CDR3 DNA: TGCAGTCAAAGGGGACAGGGGACCAGGGACATTCAGTACTTC. Its protein is CSQRGQGTRDIQYF.

V is TRBV4-1 and J is TRBJ2-7; TRBD2 aligns across 12 bases. The CDR3 is made up of 15 amino acids. V shed 0 bases and J 6 bases; nucleotides not matched to a gene: 3. Per germline, CDR1 MGHRA and CDR2 YSYEKL. The CDR3 DNA follows: TGCGCCAGCAGCCAAGAGACTAGCGGGAGAGTCGAGCAGTACTTC. Protein product: CASSQETSGRVEQYF.

On this clonotype: One end of the junction fails to match germline, which may point to a read error. The chain links TRBV3-1 to TRBJ2-4; 7 nucleotides line up with TRBD2. CDR1 and CDR2 (germline): LGHDT, YNNKEL (reference sequence). The CDR3 contains 15 residues. In DNA form, the CDR3 reads TGTGCCAGTAGCCCAACCGGGGGGTTGGGAAACATTCAGTACTTC. Protein sequence: CASSPTGGLGNIQYF.

Many counts were recorded for this clonotype. This chain joins TRBV28 and TRBJ2-3; 8 nucleotides match TRBD1. The CDR3 covers 15 residues. The V gene's germline CDR1 is MDHEN and CDR2 SYDVKM. The J segment lost 6 bases and the V segment lost 7 bases, leaving 12 bases of the junction unmatched. This CDR3 reads CASIPDRELPDTQYF. For the CDR3, the DNA is TGTGCCAGCATCCCGGACAGGGAACTCCCCGATACGCAGTATTTT.

This clonotype appeared a few times. V usage is TRBV5-6 and J usage is TRBJ1-1, with unresolved D. The length of the CDR3 is 13 residues. Germline V CDR1 and CDR2: SGHDT, YYEEEE. V lost 7 bases, J lost 1 base, and 11 bases lay in between. The chain's CDR3 is CASLKTENTEAFF. The DNA for the CDR3 is TGTGCCAGCTTAAAGACGGAGAACACTGAAGCTTTCTTT.

This clonotype has a count of ten or more. This rearrangement joins TRBV28 to TRBJ2-7; D not resolved. Germline lookup yields CDR1 MDHEN and CDR2 SYDVKM. CDR3 length: 14 residues. V was cut by 8 bases and J by 0 bases, with 14 bases left in between. CDR3 coding DNA: TGTGCCAGCCGCAATTTAATAAGCTCCTACGAGCAGTACTTC. Protein: CASRNLISSYEQYF. Variable domain in full (rest from reference TRBV28 and TRBJ2-7): DVKVTQSSRYLVKRTGEKVFLECVQDMDHENMFWYRQDPGLGLRLIYFSYDVKMKEKGDIPEGYSVSREKKERFSLILESASTNQTSMYLCASRNLISSYEQYFGPGTRLTVT.

Points on this clonotype: This sequence may be a read error, since a much larger clone differs from it by one base. The chain employs TRBV11-2 and TRBJ1-3; no clear D. Germline CDR1 reads SGHAT; CDR2 reads FQNNGV. The CDR3 loop spans 13 amino acids. The CDR3: CASSLEPGNTTYF. The CDR3, as DNA: TGTGCCAGCAGCTTAGAACCTGGAAACACCACATATTTT.

The chain is built from TRBV19 and TRBJ1-1, with D hard to call. Germline V gene sequence: CDR1 LNHDA, CDR2 SQIVND (reference sequence). V lost 6 bases to trimming and J lost 2 bases, with 10 bases between them. The CDR3 is 13 amino acids. As DNA, the CDR3 is TGTGCCAGTAGCCTAGAACATAACACTGAAGCTTTCTTT. This encodes CASSLEHNTEAFF.

In its sample, this clonotype was seen many times. This rearrangement joins TRBV20-1 to TRBJ2-5; no firm D call. Trimming removed 3 bases at V and 0 bases at J, with 8 bases between. Germline-derived CDR1 and CDR2 are DFQATT and SNEGSKA (reference sequence). CDR3 size: 13 residues. CDR3 residues: CSASWGNQETQYF. As DNA, the CDR3 is TGCAGTGCTAGCTGGGGAAACCAAGAGACCCAGTACTTC.

This clonotype has a handful of counts. V is TRBV28 and J is TRBJ1-3, with 9 bases fitting TRBD1. The CDR3 has 17 amino acids. Germline V gene lookup returns CDR1 MDHEN and CDR2 SYDVKM. Unmatched junction bases numbered 13, after V lost 7 bases and J lost 3 bases. The CDR3 reads CASTGEGTGNSGNTIYF. CDR3 DNA: TGTGCCAGCACTGGCGAAGGGACAGGGAATAGTGGAAACACCATATATTTT.

This sequence joins TRBV6-2 or TRBV6-3 and TRBJ2-1, with D possibly being TRBD2 (5 bases). This CDR3 is built from 14 residues. CDR1 is MNHEY, CDR2 SVGEGT, per germline. With 6 bases removed from V and 6 bases from J, the gap between germline ends came to 15 bases. The CDR3 protein is CASSQTPEGNEQFF. The CDR3 DNA reads TGTGCCAGCAGCCAGACTCCCGAGGGCAATGAGCAGTTCTTC.

To note about this clonotype: The junction and the germline gene differ at one end; a read error may be behind it. The rearrangement uses TRBV6-2 or TRBV6-3 and TRBJ2-5; 9 positions agree with TRBD1. Germline values: CDR1 MNHEY, CDR2 SVGEGT. CDR3 length: 13 residues. CDR3 nucleotides: TGTGCCAGCAGGGGGACAGGGCTTGAGACCCGGTACTTC. It encodes CASRGTGLETRYF.

The gene calls are TRBV30 and TRBJ1-4; D gene ambiguous. Germline-derived CDR1 and CDR2 are GTSNPN and SVGIG (reference sequence). Trimming shortened V by 0 bases and J by 3 bases, and 11 bases separated the two germline ends. The CDR3 length is 15 residues. The CDR3 DNA is TGTGCCTGGAGTGTAGCTGGGCGGCCTAATGAAAAACTGTTTTTT. Protein product: CAWSVAGRPNEKLFF.

This chain links TRBV27 with TRBJ2-7; the D gene is possibly TRBD1 (5 bases). The CDR3 covers 14 residues. CDR1 and CDR2 from the germline V gene are MNHEY and SMNVEV (reference sequence). The V end lost 5 bases, the J end lost 2 bases, and 13 bases lay between the germline ends. DNA of the CDR3: TGTGCCAGCAGTCTCCTGGGGCATCCCTACGAGCAGTACTTC. This encodes CASSLLGHPYEQYF.

This chain uses TRBV5-1 with TRBJ1-4, with D tentatively TRBD1 (5 bases). V was shortened by 0 bases and J by 7 bases, with 16 bases between the two germline ends. The CDR3 runs to 16 residues. Germline CDR1 and CDR2: SGHRS and YFSETQ. In DNA, the CDR3 is TGCGCCAGCAGCTTGGAGGTCTCGGGGCGGGCTGAAAAACTGTTTTTT. It encodes CASSLEVSGRAEKLFF.

A few counts support this clonotype. The CDR3 region is CASTGLAGERYQETQYF. CDR3 nucleotide sequence: TGTGCCAGCACCGGGCTAGCGGGAGAAAGGTACCAAGAGACCCAGTACTTC. This chain connects TRBV6-1 to TRBJ2-5, with 10 bases fitting TRBD2. The V and J ends lost 7 bases and 0 bases, in that order; junction bases with no gene match: 11. The CDR3 length is 17 residues. Germline assignment: CDR1 MNHNS and CDR2 SASEGT.

This chain links TRBV11-2 with TRBJ2-5, with D tentatively TRBD2 (5 bases). This CDR3 spans 16 amino acids. V was shortened by 0 bases and J by 0 bases, with 11 bases between the two germline ends. Germline V gives CDR1 SGHAT, CDR2 FQNNGV. This CDR3 reads CASSLEGSGYQETQYF. The CDR3 DNA reads as TGTGCCAGCAGCTTAGAGGGTTCGGGGTACCAAGAGACCCAGTACTTC.

The table lists this clonotype with many counts. The chain has TRBV28 and TRBJ1-3; 10 bases line up with TRBD1. Germline CDR1 is MDHEN and CDR2 is SYDVKM. This CDR3 comprises 15 residues. V gave up 5 bases and J gave up 6 bases; unmatched junction bases: 7. The CDR3 loop is CASSQGQGVTNTIYF. DNA for the CDR3: TGTGCCAGCAGTCAAGGACAGGGGGTTACAAACACCATATATTTT.

This clonotype was counted ten times or more. The rearrangement uses TRBV6-2 or TRBV6-3 and TRBJ1-3, with D possibly TRBD1 on 6 matching bases. The CDR3 is 15 residues long. The germline V gene encodes CDR1 MNHEY and CDR2 SVGEGT. V was shortened by 4 bases and J by 3 bases, with 13 bases between the two germline ends. The CDR3 loop is CASSSQGTSGNTIYF. CDR3 DNA sequence: TGTGCCAGCAGTTCACAGGGTACAAGTGGAAACACCATATATTTT.

This clonotype occurred many times. The CDR3 DNA sequence: TGTGCCAGCAGGACAGGGTTAGTCACCGGGGAGCTGTTTTTT. This gives the protein CASRTGLVTGELFF. The V call is TRBV2, the J call TRBJ2-2; 7 nucleotides match TRBD1. Germline V gives CDR1 SNHLY, CDR2 FYNNEI. This CDR3 spans 14 amino acids. Trimming removed 6 bases from V and 4 bases from J; junction bases left unmatched: 5.

This clonotype came up a few times. This chain uses TRBV9 with TRBJ2-7, with 10 bases identical to TRBD1. The CDR3 has 16 amino acids. Germline CDR1 is SGDLS and CDR2 is YYNGEE. The V gene end was trimmed by 4 bases and the J gene end by 3 bases; junction bases not matched to a gene: 10. DNA for the CDR3: TGTGCCAGCAGCTCGGGACAGGGGTGGGGTCGCTACGAGCAGTACTTC. Its translation: CASSSGQGWGRYEQYF.

This clonotype was found many times. This rearrangement joins TRBV3-1 to TRBJ1-2; no definite D call. V was trimmed by 1 base and J by 4 bases, leaving 10 bases between them. The CDR3 is made up of 14 amino acids. CDR1 LGHDT and CDR2 YNNKEL come from the germline V gene (reference sequence). The CDR3 protein is CASSQADEPYGYTF. The CDR3 DNA reads as TGTGCCAGCAGCCAAGCGGATGAACCCTATGGCTACACCTTC.

Many counts were recorded for this clonotype. The chain carries TRBV12-3 or TRBV12-4 and TRBJ2-3; 7 bases match TRBD2. V lost 8 bases to trimming and J lost 6 bases; unmatched junction nucleotides: 8. This CDR3 is 13 amino acids long. The CDR3 coding sequence is TGTGCCAGCTCTTCGTGGGGGGGGGATACGCAGTATTTT. Translation gives CASSSWGGDTQYF.

The sample holds a few counts of this clonotype. CDR3 protein: CASSPYGGMTYNEQFF. The CDR3 coding sequence is TGTGCCAGTAGCCCATACGGGGGAATGACCTACAATGAGCAGTTCTTC. The V gene is TRBV19, the J gene TRBJ2-1; a weak D match, TRBD2 (6 bases). From germline, CDR1 is LNHDA and CDR2 SQIVND (reference sequence). The V and J ends lost 6 bases and 2 bases respectively, with 17 bases between them. The CDR3 contains 16 residues. The full variable domain, in which reference TRBV19 and TRBJ2-1 provide the parts outside the CDR3, is DGGITQSPKYLFRKEGQNVTLSCEQNLNHDAMYWYRQDPGQGLRLIYYSQIVNDFQKGDIAEGYSVSREKKESFPLTVTSAQKNPTAFYLCASSPYGGMTYNEQFFGPGTRLTVL.